This TCR beta chain was recovered during a study of Ad26.COV2.S vaccination and SARS-CoV-2 variants. At the level of the study: Sample donor was a member of the COV1001 Ad26.COV2.S trial arm. Donor got 5x10^10 or 1x10^11 viral particles of Ad26.COV2.S.

Assay: immunoSEQ multiplex PCR; the TCRdb copy retains only in-frame clones and omits some. Of hundreds of thousands of clones listed, 70% to 90% are singletons. The germline V gene encodes CDR1 MNHEY and CDR2 SVGEGT. There are 14 residues in the CDR3. With 4 bases clipped from V and 3 bases from J, the junction kept 5 bases outside the gene matches. The treatment here: some 20 received Ad26.COV2.S at low or high dose, single or two shots; roughly five received placebo; per-sample allocation not given. Collection of samples fell on day 63 after the first vaccine or placebo injection. The clonotype originates from a person aged 18-60 years who received the Ad26.COV2.S COVID-19 vaccine or a placebo. The genes are TRBV6-2 or TRBV6-3 and TRBJ2-7; 8 positions agree with TRBD2. The source was peripheral blood, collected in a trial of Ad26.COV2.S vaccine versus placebo. This CDR3 is CASSSGGRDYEQYF. CDR3 bases: TGTGCCAGCAGTTCGGGGGGGCGAGACTACGAGCAGTACTTC.